This TCR beta chain was identified during a study of long-term antiretroviral therapy in people with HIV. Study-wide results and caveats: Diversity increased after ART yet remained lower than in transplant donor controls. Pre-ART expanded clones dominated the repertoire at every time point.

The assay, immunoSEQ v3.0, was run at survey level. In sequencing, about 35,000-50,000 T-cell genomes per sample were targeted. TCRdb's table, derived via immunoSEQ multiplex PCR, lists solely in-frame clones and lacks some. The profile covers roughly 40,000 clones, with roughly 90% appearing a single time and roughly 4% taken by the ten largest. A remark on this clone: The antigen is undetermined.

The germline CDR1 and CDR2 sequences are ENHRY and SYGVKD. CDR3 length: 15 amino acids. The J segment lost 3 bases and the V segment lost 7 bases, leaving 9 bases of the junction unmatched. This specimen was unsorted PBMCs, taken 1.2 years after starting antiretroviral therapy. The source of this sequence is a woman in her forties or fifties with HIV. V gene TRBV10-3 combines with J gene TRBJ2-1; 7 nucleotides agree with TRBD1. In nucleotides, the CDR3 is TGTGCCATCAATGCCGGGACAGACCTCTACAATGAGCAGTTCTTC. It is translated as CAINAGTDLYNEQFF.